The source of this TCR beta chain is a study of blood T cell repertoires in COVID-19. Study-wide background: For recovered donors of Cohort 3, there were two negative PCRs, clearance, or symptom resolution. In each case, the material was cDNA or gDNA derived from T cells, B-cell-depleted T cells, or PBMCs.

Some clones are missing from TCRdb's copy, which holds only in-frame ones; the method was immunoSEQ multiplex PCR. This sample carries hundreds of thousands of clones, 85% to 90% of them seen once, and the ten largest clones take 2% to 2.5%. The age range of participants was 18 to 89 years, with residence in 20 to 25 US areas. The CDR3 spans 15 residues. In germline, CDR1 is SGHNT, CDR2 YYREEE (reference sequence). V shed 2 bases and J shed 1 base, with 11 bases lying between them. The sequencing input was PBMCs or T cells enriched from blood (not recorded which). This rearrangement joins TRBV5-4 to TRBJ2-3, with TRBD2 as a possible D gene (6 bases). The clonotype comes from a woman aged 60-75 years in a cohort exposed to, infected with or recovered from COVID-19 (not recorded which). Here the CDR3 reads CASSFLGSGTDTQYF. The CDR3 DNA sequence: TGTGCCAGCAGCTTTCTCGGGAGCGGCACAGATACGCAGTATTTT.